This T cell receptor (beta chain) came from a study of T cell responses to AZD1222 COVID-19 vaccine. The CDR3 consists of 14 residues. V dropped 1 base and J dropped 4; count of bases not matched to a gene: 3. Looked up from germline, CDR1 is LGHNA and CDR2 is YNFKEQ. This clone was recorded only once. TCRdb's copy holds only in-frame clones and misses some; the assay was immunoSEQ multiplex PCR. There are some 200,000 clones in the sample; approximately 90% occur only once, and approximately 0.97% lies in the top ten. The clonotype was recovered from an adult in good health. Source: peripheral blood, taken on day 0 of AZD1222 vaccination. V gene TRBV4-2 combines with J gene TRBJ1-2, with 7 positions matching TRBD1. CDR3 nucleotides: TGTGCCAGCAGCCAAGCGACAGGGACCTATGGCTACACCTTC. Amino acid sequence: CASSQATGTYGYTF.